This record concerns one T cell receptor (beta chain) sequence. This clonotype came up a few times. No antigen is known for it. One base away there is no much larger clone; base qualities are not given. The data were produced on an Illumina HiSeq 2500. TCR beta libraries were prepared by quantitative 5'-RACE with molecular barcodes. Processing in the source paper ran as follows. A new computational method based on a probabilistic model of VDJ rearrangement was used to identify disease-linked TCR variants. The public reads were run again by TCRdb, first through fastp at Q25 and then through MiXCR, and only productive beta chains were kept. Under each unique CDR3 protein, matching rows form one entry showing the most common genes and DNA. The V and J calls, along with clone size, are taken from TCRdb and not from the paper's own processing. The sample contains 150,000 to 200,000 distinct CDR3 sequences, 9.5% to 10% of them found a single time. Clones ranked in the top ten supply about 15% of the sample.

This record belongs to a study of CD8 T cells in ankylosing spondylitis (TCRdb year 2017). About the investigation overall: To find TCR variants linked to disease, the study profiled T cell receptor beta repertoires in ankylosing spondylitis patients and healthy donors. In total, the full study cohort was made up of 85 to 140 healthy donors and 25 ankylosing spondylitis patients. Samples of peripheral blood were taken, and for ankylosing spondylitis patients, synovial fluid was collected as well.

General conclusions and limits of the study: Some motif variants had previously been reported in the synovial fluid and blood of reactive arthritis patients, which suggests shared mechanisms of disease initiation. According to the report, matched synovial fluid samples from ankylosing spondylitis patients were significantly enriched for the disease-linked clones. In peripheral blood, the disease-linked clones were found at relatively low frequencies and had a CD8+ phenotype. Blood from ankylosing spondylitis patients appeared to be characterized by a TCR beta motif made up of under ten highly homologous amino acid variants.

Compared with germline, V lacks 2 bases and J lacks 4 bases; bases without a gene match: 17. The germline V gene supplies CDR1 KGHSH and CDR2 LQKENI. The CDR3 numbers 19 residues from cysteine through phenylalanine. Kept here is only the CDR3 DNA, which spans 57 bases and is read in frame from base 1. Input material: blood, either unsorted or a sorted T cell fraction (not recorded which). The origin of this receptor is a female donor with ankylosing spondylitis or in good health (not recorded which). The chain employs TRBV18 and TRBJ2-5; TRBD1 fits 9 bases in the junction. The nucleotides are TGTGCCAGCTCACCAGGGGGACAGGGCTTCAGGATGGAGCGAGAGACCCAGTACTTC. Its protein product is CASSPGGQGFRMERETQYF.